The sequence of this TCR beta chain was determined in a study of cytomegalovirus exposure and HLA in healthy donors. Primers: 60 Vbeta forward and 13 Jbeta reverse. Produced via immunoSEQ multiplex PCR; TCRdb's table is partial and in-frame only. The sample contains 80,000 or so clones, 67% of which appear only once. General observations from the study: Later analysis revealed greater clonal expansion in HLA-associated TCR beta chains than in equally common others. Productive rates of about 87% or about 30% were seen for most TCR beta V segments in an earlier analysis. Among the sequence variants, a highly shared cluster was likely an artifact of sequencing.

Comments on this clone: What it binds is unknown.

Healthy bone marrow donors made up the cohort. The TCR sequence derives from a woman aged 45-65 years in good health and CMV-seropositive. Source material: PBMCs.

The CDR3: CASKGRAYNSPLHF. Written as DNA, the CDR3 is TGTGCCAGCAAAGGGAGGGCCTATAATTCACCCCTCCACTTT. This chain uses TRBV5-8 with TRBJ1-6; unclear D gene. V was cut by 6 bases and J by 2 bases, with 9 bases left in between. Per germline, CDR1 SGHTS and CDR2 YDEGEE. The CDR3 is 14 residues long. Supplemented by reference TRBV5-8 and TRBJ1-6, the full variable domain reads EAGVTQSPTHLIKTRGQQATLRCSPISGHTSVYWYQQALGLGLQFLLWYDEGEERNRGNFPPRFSGRQFPNYSSELNVNALELEDSALYLCASKGRAYNSPLHFGNGTRLTVT.